This TCR beta chain emerged from a study of technical replicates of blood from a few donors. V lost 4 bases to trimming and J lost 0 bases, with 10 bases between them. The CDR3 contains 15 residues. From germline, CDR1 is MNHEY and CDR2 SVGAGI. Some clones are missing from TCRdb's copy, which holds only in-frame ones; the method was immunoSEQ multiplex PCR. The sample holds 78,000 or so clones, 75% to 95% seen once. The receptor was derived from a human donor in good health. Some clones in this sample may be carry-over from other donors' samples. The sequencing input was T cells isolated from PBMCs. The gene calls are TRBV6-5 and TRBJ1-3; TRBD1 might be the D (6 bases). This chain's CDR3 is CASSSSGVSGNTIYF. CDR3 in DNA: TGTGCCAGCAGTTCATCAGGGGTCTCTGGAAACACCATATATTTT.